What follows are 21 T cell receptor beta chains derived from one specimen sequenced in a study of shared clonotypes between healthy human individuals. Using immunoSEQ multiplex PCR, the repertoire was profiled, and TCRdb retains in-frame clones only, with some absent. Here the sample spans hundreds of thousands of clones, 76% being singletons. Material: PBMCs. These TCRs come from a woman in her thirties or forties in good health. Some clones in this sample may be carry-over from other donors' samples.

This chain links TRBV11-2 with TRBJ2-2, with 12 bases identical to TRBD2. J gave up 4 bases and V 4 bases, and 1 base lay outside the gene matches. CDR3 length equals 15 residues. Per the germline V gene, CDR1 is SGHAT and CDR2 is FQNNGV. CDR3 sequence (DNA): TGTGCCAGCAGCTCGACTAGCGGGAGCACCGGGGAGCTGTTTTTT. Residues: CASSSTSGSTGELFF.

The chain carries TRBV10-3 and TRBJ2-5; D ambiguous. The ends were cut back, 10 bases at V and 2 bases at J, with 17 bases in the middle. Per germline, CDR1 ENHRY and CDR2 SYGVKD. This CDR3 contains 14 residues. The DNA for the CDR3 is TGTGCCACCCTACCTCCAGACGGGCAAGAGACCCAGTACTTC. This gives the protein CATLPPDGQETQYF.

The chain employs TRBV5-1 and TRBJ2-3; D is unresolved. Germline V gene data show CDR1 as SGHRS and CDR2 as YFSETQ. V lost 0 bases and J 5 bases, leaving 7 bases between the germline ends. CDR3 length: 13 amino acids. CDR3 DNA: TGCGCCAGCAGCTTGGATGCTGAAGATACGCAGTATTTT. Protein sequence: CASSLDAEDTQYF.

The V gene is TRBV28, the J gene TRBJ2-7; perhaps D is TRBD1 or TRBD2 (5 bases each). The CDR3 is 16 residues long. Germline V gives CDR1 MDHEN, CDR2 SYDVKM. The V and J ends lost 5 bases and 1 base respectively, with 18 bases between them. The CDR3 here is CASSNLEGWQSYEQYF. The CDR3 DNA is TGTGCCAGCAGTAACCTCGAGGGGTGGCAATCCTACGAGCAGTACTTC.

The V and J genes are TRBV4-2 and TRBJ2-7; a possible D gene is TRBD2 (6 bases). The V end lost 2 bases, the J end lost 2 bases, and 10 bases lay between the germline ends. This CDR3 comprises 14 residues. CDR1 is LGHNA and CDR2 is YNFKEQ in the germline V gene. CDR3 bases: TGTGCCAGCAGCCAATCCGGGACTGCCTACGAGCAGTACTTC. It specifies CASSQSGTAYEQYF.

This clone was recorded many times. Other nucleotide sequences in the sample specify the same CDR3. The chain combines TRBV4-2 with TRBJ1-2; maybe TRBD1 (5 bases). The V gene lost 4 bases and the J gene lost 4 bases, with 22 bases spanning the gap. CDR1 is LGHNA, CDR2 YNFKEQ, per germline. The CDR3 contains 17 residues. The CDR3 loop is CASSPGSGREYGYGYTF. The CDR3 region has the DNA TGTGCCAGCAGCCCAGGGTCGGGCAGGGAGTACGGCTATGGCTACACCTTC.

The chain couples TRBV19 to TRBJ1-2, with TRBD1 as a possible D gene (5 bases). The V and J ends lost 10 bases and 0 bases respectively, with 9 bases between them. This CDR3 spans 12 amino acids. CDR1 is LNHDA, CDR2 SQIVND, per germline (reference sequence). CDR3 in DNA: TGTGCCACAGGGACGTCTAACTATGGCTACACCTTC. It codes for CATGTSNYGYTF.

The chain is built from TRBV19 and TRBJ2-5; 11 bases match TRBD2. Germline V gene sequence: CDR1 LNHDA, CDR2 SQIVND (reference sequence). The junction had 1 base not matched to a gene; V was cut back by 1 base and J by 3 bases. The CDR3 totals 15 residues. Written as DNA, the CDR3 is TGTGCCAGTAGTATAGCGGGACTAGCGGAAGAGACCCAGTACTTC. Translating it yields CASSIAGLAEETQYF.

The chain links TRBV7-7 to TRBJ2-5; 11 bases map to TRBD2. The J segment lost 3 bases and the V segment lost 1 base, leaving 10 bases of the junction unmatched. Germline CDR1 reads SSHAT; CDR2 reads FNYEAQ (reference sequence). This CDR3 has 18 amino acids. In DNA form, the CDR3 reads TGTGCCAGCAGCTTAGGTGGAGTAGCGGGAGGGCTTAAAGAGACCCAGTACTTC. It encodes CASSLGGVAGGLKETQYF.

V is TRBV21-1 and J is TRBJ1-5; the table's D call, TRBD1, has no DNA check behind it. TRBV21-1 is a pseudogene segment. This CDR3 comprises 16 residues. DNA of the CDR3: TGTGCCAGTCCCCCCTTTGACAGACATAGCAATCAGCCCCAGCATTTT. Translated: CASPPFDRHSNQPQHF.

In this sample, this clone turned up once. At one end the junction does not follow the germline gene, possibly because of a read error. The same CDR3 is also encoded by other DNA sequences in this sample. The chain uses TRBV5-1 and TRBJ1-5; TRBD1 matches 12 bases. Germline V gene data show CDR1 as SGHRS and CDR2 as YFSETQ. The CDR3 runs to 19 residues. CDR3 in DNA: TGCGCCAGCAGCACACCAATCGGGACAGGGGGCGAGGGCAATCAGCCCCAGCACTTT. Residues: CASSTPIGTGGEGNQPQHF.

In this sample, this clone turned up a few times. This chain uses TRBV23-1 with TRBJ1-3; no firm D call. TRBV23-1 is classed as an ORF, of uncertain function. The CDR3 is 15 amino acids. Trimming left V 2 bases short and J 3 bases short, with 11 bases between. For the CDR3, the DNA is TGCGCCAGCAGTCAAGAAGATGACGGTGGAAACACCATATATTTT. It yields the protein CASSQEDDGGNTIYF.

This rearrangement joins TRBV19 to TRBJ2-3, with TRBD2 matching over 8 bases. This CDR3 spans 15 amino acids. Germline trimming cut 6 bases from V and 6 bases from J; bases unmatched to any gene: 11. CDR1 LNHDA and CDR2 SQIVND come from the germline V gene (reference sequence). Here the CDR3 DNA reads TGTGCCAGTAGGGAAACGGGAGGGCGAGCCGATACGCAGTATTTT. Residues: CASRETGGRADTQYF.

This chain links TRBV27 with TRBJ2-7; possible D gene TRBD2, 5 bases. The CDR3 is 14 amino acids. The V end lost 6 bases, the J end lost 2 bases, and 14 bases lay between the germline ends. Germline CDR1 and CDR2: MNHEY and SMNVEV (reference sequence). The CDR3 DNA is TGTGCCAGCAGCCCCCGCCGGGGTACCTACGAGCAGTACTTC. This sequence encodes CASSPRRGTYEQYF.

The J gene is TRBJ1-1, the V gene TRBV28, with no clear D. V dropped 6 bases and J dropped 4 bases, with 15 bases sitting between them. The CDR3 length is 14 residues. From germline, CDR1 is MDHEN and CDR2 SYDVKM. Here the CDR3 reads CASRLAPLGTEAFF. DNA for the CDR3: TGTGCCAGCAGATTAGCCCCCCTCGGCACTGAAGCTTTCTTT.

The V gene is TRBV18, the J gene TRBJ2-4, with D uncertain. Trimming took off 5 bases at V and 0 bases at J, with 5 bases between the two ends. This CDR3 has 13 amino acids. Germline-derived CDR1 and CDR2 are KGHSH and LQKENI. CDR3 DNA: TGTGCCAGCTCATATGGAGCCAAAAACATTCAGTACTTC. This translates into CASSYGAKNIQYF.

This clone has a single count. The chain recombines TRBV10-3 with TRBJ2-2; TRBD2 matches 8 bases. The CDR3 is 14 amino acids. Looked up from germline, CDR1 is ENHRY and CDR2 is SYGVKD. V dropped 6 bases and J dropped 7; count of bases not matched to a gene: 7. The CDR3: CAISPGLGDGELFF. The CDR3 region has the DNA TGTGCCATCAGCCCGGGACTAGGGGACGGGGAGCTGTTTTTT.

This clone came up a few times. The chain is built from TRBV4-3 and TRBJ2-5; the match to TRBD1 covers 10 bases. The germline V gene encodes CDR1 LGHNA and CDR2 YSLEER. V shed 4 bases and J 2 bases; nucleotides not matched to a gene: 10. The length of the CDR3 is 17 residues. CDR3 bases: TGCGCCAGCAGCCCCAAGGTCAGGGACAGGGGTCAAGAGACCCAGTACTTC. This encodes CASSPKVRDRGQETQYF.

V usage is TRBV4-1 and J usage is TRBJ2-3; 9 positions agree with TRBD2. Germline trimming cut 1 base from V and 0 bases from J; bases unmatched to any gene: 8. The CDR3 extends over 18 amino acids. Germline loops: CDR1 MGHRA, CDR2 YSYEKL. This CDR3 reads CASSQGFSTSGSTDTQYF. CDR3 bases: TGCGCCAGCAGCCAAGGTTTTTCCACTAGCGGGAGCACAGATACGCAGTATTTT.

The CDR3: CAISEPRTGGNSNQPQHF. The CDR3 coding sequence is TGTGCCATCAGTGAACCGAGGACAGGGGGAAATAGCAATCAGCCCCAGCATTTT. The chain combines TRBV10-3 with TRBJ1-5; 10 bases agree with TRBD1. Looked up from germline, CDR1 is ENHRY and CDR2 is SYGVKD. V was pared by 3 bases and J by 0 bases, with 8 bases of the junction left unmatched. This CDR3 is 18 amino acids long.

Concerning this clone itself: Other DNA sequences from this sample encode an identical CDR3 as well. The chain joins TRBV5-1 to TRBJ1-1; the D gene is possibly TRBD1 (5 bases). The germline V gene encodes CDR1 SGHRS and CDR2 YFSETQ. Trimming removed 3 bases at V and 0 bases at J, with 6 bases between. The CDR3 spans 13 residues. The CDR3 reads CASSSQVNTEAFF. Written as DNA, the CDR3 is TGCGCCAGCAGCTCACAGGTGAACACTGAAGCTTTCTTT.